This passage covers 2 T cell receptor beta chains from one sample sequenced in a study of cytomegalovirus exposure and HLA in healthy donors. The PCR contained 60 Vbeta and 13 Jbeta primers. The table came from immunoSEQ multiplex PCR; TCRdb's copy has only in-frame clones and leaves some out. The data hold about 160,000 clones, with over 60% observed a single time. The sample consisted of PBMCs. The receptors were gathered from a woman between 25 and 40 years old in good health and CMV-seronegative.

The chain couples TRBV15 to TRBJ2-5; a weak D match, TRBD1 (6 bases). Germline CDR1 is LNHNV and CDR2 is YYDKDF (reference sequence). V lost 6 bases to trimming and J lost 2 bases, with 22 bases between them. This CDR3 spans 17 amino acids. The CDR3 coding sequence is TGTGCCACCAGTCCCGAAGGGGGTTCGCGGAAACAAGAGACCCAGTACTTC. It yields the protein CATSPEGGSRKQETQYF.

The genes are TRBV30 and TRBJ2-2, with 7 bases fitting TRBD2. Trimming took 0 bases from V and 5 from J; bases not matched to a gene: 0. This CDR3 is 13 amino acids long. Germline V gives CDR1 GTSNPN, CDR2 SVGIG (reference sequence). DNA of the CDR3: TGTGCCTGGAGTGTAGCGGGAACCGGGGAGCTGTTTTTT. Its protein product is CAWSVAGTGELFF.